A selection of T cell receptor beta chains follows, all from one sample in a study of blood T cell repertoires in COVID-19. Some clones are missing from TCRdb's copy, which holds only in-frame ones; the method was immunoSEQ multiplex PCR. The sample has 150,000 to 200,000 clones; 82% are singletons. Sequencing input: peripheral blood. These receptors came from a middle-aged woman with COVID-19, enrolled during active disease. Each CDR3 is given without its conserved first and last residue. The order of the fields is V gene, CDR3 protein.

TRBV19,ASSIEPADTEAF
TRBV18,ASSPMAGNTGELF
TRBV4-1,ASSQGQGANEQF
TRBV6-5,ASSYKPGLANEQF
TRBV30,AWTTGMGAYGYT
TRBV5-6,ASSWGQGARGYT
TRBV19,ASSNTGSTGYT
TRBV3-1/TRBV3-2,ASSQSDRLYGYT
TRBV6-5,ASSLAGAYNEQF
TRBV7-6,ASSLVAGRGSTGELF
TRBV18,ASSVPNRGDTEAF
TRBV29-1,SVTGGAPNEKLF
TRBV4-1,ASSPRRAERYTGELF
TRBV7-8,ASSSRGAGSQETQY
TRBV18,ASSPTLHEQY
TRBV12-3/TRBV12-4,ASSLTVNYGYT
TRBV3-1/TRBV3-2,ASSPTAGTSGNNEQF
TRBV5-1,ASSIRDRDNEQF
TRBV2,ASTGRGNEQF
TRBV12-3/TRBV12-4,ANHGVSGNTIY
TRBV5-6,ASSLRWTSTAF
TRBV3-1/TRBV3-2,ASSQDFPDREASPLH
TRBV5-1,ASSLGFGAGESESYEQY
TRBV14,ASSRDLNTGELF
TRBV9,ASSARQFPNEQF
TRBV7-8,ASSLEPSGRDYEQY
TRBV5-4,ASSFDRGGEQY
TRBV25-1,ASSGGRAREAF
TRBV3-1/TRBV3-2,ASSQVMAGARGYT